This T cell receptor beta chain was captured in a study of T cells in Graves' hyperthyroidism and ophthalmopathy. Notes on the study in general: Blood also carried most thyroid clonotypes expanded above 0.001.

Of note for this clonotype: The antigen is not known.

TCR beta CDR3 sequences were amplified from RNA transcripts. An initial round of RT-PCR targeting the TCR CDR3 relied on the HTBI primer set. TCRdb recomputed calls from the multiplex PCR reads with MiXCR, one row per CDR3 protein. The profile shows a few hundred thousand distinct CDR3 sequences, approximately 15% of them singletons. Sample: blood. The sequence derives from a woman in her thirties or forties with Graves' ophthalmopathy.

The CDR3 DNA reads as TGTGCCAGCAGCCTCCTGACAGCCGGGGAGCTGTTTTTT. This sequence encodes CASSLLTAGELFF. This sequence joins TRBV3-1 and TRBJ2-2; tentatively, D is TRBD1 (5 bases). V was clipped by 4 bases and J by 6 bases, with 9 bases between them. This CDR3 is 13 amino acids long. Germline V gene data show CDR1 as LGHDT and CDR2 as YNNKEL (reference sequence). Complete variable domain (other parts from reference TRBV3-1 and TRBJ2-2): DTAVSQTPKYLVTQMGNDKSIKCEQNLGHDTMYWYKQDSKKFLKIMFSYNNKELIINETVPNRFSPKSPDKAHLNLHINSLELGDSAVYFCASSLLTAGELFFGEGSRLTVL.